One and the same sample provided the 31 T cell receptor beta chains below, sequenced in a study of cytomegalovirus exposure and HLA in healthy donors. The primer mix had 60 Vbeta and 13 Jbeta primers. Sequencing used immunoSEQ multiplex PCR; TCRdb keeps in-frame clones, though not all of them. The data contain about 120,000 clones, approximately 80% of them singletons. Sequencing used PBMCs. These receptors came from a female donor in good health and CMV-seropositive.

The CDR3 bases are TGTGCCAGTAGTATTTTGCCCTCTCACGCTCTTGGCGGGCAAGAGACCCAGTACTTC. Protein: CASSILPSHALGGQETQYF. J is TRBJ2-5 and V is TRBV19; TRBD2 might be the D (5 bases). V was pared by 3 bases and J by 2 bases, with 25 bases between. CDR1 and CDR2 from the germline V gene are LNHDA and SQIVND (reference sequence). The CDR3 is 19 amino acids.

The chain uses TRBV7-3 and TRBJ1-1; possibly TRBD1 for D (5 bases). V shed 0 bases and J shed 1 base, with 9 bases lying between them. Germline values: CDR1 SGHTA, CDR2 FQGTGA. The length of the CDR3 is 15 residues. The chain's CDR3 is CASSLTFGANTEAFF. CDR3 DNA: TGTGCCAGCAGCTTAACCTTTGGGGCGAACACTGAAGCTTTCTTT. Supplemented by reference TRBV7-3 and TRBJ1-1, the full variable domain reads GAGVSQTPSNKVTEKGKYVELRCDPISGHTALYWYRQSLGQGPEFLIYFQGTGAADDSGLPNDRFFAVRPEGSVSTLKIQRTERGDSAVYLCASSLTFGANTEAFFGQGTRLTVV.

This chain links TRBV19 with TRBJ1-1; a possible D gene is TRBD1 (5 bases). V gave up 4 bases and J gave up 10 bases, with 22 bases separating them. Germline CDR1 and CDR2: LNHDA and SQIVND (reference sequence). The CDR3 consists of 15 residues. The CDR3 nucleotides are TGTGCCAGTAGTACCTCAGGACACCCGTTCATGTCAGCTTTCTTT. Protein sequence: CASSTSGHPFMSAFF.

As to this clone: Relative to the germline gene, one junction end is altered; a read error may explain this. CDR3 nucleotides: TGTTCCAGCAGGAGGGCCAATCAGCCCCAGCATTTT. Translation gives CSSRRANQPQHF. The rearrangement joins TRBV7-9 to TRBJ1-5; D not certain. Germline V gene data show CDR1 as SEHNR and CDR2 as FQNEAQ (reference sequence). The CDR3 contains 12 residues.

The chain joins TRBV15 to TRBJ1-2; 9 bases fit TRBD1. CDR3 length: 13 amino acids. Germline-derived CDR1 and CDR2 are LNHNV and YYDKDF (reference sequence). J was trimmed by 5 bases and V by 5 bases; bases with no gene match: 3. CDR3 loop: CATSPGQGYGYTF. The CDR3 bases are TGTGCCACCAGCCCCGGACAGGGGTATGGCTACACCTTC.

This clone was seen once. Written as DNA, the CDR3 is TGTGCCAGCGGGACTAGCGGGGCCTCCGTAAGCACAGATACGCAGTATTTT. This encodes CASGTSGASVSTDTQYF. The chain links TRBV28 to TRBJ2-3; TRBD2 matches at 13 bases. Germline V lookup: CDR1 MDHEN, CDR2 SYDVKM. There are 17 residues in the CDR3. J lost 0 bases, V lost 8 bases, and 8 bases had no gene match.

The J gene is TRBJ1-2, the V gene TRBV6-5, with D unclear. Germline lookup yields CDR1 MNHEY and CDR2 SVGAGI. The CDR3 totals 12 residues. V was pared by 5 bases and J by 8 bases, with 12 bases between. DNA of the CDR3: TGTGCCAGCAGTGCCGGGGTGAGCGGCTACACCTTC. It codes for CASSAGVSGYTF.

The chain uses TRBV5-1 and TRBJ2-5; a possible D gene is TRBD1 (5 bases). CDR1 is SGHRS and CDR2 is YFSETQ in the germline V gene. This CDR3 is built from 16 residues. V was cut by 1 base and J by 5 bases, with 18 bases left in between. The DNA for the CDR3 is TGCGCCAGCAGCTTGAAAACGGCAGGGCCTGAGGAGACCCAGTACTTC. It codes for CASSLKTAGPEETQYF.

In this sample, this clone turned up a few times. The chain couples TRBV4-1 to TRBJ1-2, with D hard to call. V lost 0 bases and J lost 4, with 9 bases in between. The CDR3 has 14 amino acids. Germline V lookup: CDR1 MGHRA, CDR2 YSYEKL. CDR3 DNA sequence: TGCGCCAGCAGCCAAGATCCGTCGGGCTATGGCTACACCTTC. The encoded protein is CASSQDPSGYGYTF.

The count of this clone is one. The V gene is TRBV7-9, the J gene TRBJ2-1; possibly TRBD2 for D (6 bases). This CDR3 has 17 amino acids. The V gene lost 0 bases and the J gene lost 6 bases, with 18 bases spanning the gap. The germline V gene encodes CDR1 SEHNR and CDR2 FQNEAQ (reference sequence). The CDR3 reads CASSLALAGYAANEQFF. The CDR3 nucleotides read TGTGCCAGCAGCTTAGCCCTCGCGGGGTATGCTGCCAATGAGCAGTTCTTC.

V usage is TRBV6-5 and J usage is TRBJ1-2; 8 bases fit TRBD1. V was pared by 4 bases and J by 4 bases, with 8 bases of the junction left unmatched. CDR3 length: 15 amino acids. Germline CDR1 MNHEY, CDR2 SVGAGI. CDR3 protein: CASSSRDRNRYGYTF. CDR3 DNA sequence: TGTGCCAGCAGTTCCCGGGACAGGAATCGCTATGGCTACACCTTC.

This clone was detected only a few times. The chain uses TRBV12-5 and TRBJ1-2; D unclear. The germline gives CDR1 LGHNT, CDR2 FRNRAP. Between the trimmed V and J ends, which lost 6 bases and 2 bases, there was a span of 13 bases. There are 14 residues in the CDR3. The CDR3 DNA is TGTGCTAGTGGCTCCCGGGAGCGGAACTATGGCTACACCTTC. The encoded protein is CASGSRERNYGYTF. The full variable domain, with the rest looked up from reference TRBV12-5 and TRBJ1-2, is DARVTQTPRHKVTEMGQEVTMRCQPILGHNTVFWYRQTMMQGLELLAYFRNRAPLDDSGMPKDRFSAEMPDATLATLKIQPSEPRDSAVYFCASGSRERNYGYTFGSGTRLTVV.

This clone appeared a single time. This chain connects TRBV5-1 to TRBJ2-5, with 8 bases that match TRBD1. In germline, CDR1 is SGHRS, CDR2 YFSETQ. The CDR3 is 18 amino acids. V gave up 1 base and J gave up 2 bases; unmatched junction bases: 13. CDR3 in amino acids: CASSLSSLPGTGQETQYF. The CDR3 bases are TGCGCCAGCAGCTTGTCGTCCCTCCCTGGGACAGGTCAAGAGACCCAGTACTTC.

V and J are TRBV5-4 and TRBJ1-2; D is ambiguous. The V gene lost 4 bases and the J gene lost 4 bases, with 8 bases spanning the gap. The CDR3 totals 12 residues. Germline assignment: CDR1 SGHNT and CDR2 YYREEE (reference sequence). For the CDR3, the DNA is TGTGCCAGCAGCCGCACGGGCTATGGCTACACCTTC. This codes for CASSRTGYGYTF.

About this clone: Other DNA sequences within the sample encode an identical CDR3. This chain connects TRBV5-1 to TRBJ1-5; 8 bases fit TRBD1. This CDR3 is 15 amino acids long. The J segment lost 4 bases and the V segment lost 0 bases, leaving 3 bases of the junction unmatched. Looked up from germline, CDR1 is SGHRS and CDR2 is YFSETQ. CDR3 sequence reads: CASSLGTGQNQPQHF. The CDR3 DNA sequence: TGCGCCAGCAGCTTGGGGACAGGGCAGAATCAGCCCCAGCATTTT.

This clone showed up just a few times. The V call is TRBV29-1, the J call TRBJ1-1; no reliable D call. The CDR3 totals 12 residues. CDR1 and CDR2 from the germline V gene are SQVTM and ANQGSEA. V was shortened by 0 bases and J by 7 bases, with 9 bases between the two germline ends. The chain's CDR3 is CSVEERGVEAFF. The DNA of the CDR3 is TGCAGCGTTGAAGAACGCGGGGTTGAAGCTTTCTTT. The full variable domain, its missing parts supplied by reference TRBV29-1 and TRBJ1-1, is SAVISQKPSRDICQRGTSLTIQCQVDSQVTMMFWYRQQPGQSLTLIATANQGSEATYESGFVIDKFPISRPNLTFSTLTVSNMSPEDSSIYLCSVEERGVEAFFGQGTRLTVV.

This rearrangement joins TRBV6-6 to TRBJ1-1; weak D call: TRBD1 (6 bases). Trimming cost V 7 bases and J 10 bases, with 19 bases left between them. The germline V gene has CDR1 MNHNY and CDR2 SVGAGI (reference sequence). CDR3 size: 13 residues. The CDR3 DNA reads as TGTGCCAGCACTAGGACAGTCGACATAGGAGCTTTCTTT. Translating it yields CASTRTVDIGAFF.

The CDR3: CASSLDLVGGGPREQYF. CDR3 DNA: TGTGCCAGCAGCTTAGATCTAGTGGGCGGGGGGCCGAGAGAGCAGTACTTC. The V gene is TRBV11-2, the J gene TRBJ2-7; TRBD2 agrees at 8 bases. J was trimmed by 7 bases and V by 0 bases; bases with no gene match: 14. CDR1 and CDR2 (germline): SGHAT, FQNNGV. The CDR3 covers 17 residues. Variable domain in full (rest from reference TRBV11-2 and TRBJ2-7): EAGVAQSPRYKIIEKRQSVAFWCNPISGHATLYWYQQILGQGPKLLIQFQNNGVVDDSQLPKDRFSAERLKGVDSTLKIQPAKLEDSAVYLCASSLDLVGGGPREQYFGPGTRLTVT.

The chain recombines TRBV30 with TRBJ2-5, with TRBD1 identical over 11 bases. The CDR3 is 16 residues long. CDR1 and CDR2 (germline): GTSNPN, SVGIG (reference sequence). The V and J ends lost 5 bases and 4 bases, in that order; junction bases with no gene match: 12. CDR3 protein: CAWAIRTGGKGETQYF. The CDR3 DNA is TGTGCCTGGGCCATCAGGACAGGGGGCAAGGGAGAGACCCAGTACTTC. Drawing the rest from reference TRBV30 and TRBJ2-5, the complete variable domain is SQTIHQWPATLVQPVGSPLSLECTVEGTSNPNLYWYRQAAGRGLQLLFYSVGIGQISSEVPQNLSASRPQDRQFILSSKKLLLSDSGFYLCAWAIRTGGKGETQYFGPGTRLLVL.

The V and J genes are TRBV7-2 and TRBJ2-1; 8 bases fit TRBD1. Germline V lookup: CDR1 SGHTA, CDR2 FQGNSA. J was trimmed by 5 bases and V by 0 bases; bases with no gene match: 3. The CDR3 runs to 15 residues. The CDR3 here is CASSLAMTGDNEQFF. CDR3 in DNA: TGTGCCAGCAGCTTAGCGATGACAGGGGACAATGAGCAGTTCTTC.

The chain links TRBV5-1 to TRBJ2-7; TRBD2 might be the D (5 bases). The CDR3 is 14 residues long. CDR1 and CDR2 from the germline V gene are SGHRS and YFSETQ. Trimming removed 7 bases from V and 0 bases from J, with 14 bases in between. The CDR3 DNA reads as TGCGCCAGCGGTTTAGGGAGTTACTCCTACGAGCAGTACTTC. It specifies CASGLGSYSYEQYF.

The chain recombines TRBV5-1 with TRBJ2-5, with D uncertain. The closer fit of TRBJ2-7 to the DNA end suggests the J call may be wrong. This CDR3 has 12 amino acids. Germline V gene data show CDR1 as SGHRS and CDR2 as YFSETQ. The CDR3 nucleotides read TGCGCCAGCAGCTTGGGGGCCTACGAGCAGTACTTC. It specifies CASSLGAYEQYF.

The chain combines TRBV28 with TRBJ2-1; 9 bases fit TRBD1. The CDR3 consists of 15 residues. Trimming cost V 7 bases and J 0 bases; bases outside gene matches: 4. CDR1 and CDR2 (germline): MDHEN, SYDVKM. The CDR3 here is CASNPTGGSYNEQFF. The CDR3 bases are TGTGCCAGCAACCCGACAGGGGGCTCCTACAATGAGCAGTTCTTC. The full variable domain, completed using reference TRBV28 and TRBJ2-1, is DVKVTQSSRYLVKRTGEKVFLECVQDMDHENMFWYRQDPGLGLRLIYFSYDVKMKEKGDIPEGYSVSREKKERFSLILESASTNQTSMYLCASNPTGGSYNEQFFGPGTRLTVL.

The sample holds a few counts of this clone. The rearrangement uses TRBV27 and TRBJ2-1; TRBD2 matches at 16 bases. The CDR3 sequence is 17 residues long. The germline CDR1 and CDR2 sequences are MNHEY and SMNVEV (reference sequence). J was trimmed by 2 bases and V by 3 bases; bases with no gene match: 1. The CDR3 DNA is TGTGCCAGCAGTTTGGGGACTAGCGGGGGGGCCTACAATGAGCAGTTCTTC. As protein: CASSLGTSGGAYNEQFF.

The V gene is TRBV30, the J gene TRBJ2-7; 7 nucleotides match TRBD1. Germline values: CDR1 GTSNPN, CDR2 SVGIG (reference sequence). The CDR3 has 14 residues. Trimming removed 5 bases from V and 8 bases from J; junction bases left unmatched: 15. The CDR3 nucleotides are TGTGCCTGGGGGGACCCGGGGCAGGGGGAAAAGCAGTACTTC. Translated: CAWGDPGQGEKQYF.

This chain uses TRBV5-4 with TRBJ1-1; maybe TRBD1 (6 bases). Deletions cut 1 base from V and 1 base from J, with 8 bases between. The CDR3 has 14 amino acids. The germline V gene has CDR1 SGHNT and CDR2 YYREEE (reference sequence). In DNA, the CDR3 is TGTGCCAGCAGCTTGATGGGGGCGAACACTGAAGCTTTCTTT. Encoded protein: CASSLMGANTEAFF.

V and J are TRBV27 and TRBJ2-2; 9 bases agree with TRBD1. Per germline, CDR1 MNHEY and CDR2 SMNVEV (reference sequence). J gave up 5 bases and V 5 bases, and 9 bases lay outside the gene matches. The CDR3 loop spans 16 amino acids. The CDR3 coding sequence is TGTGCCAGCAGTGCTACAGGGGGCCTGGGAACCGGGGAGCTGTTTTTT. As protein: CASSATGGLGTGELFF.

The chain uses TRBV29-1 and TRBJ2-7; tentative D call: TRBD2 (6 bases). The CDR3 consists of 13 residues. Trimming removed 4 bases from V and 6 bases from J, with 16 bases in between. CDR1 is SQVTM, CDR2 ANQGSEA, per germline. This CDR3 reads CSVVGPRGGEQYF. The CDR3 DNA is TGCAGCGTTGTAGGGCCCCGGGGAGGCGAGCAGTACTTC.

The CDR3 region is CASSRNGAGGGTDTQYF. Here the CDR3 DNA reads TGTGCCAGCAGCCGCAATGGGGCAGGGGGTGGCACAGATACGCAGTATTTT. The J gene is TRBJ2-3, the V gene TRBV5-4, with TRBD1 matching over 7 bases. In germline, CDR1 is SGHNT, CDR2 YYREEE (reference sequence). V dropped 4 bases and J dropped 1; count of bases not matched to a gene: 12. CDR3 size: 17 residues.

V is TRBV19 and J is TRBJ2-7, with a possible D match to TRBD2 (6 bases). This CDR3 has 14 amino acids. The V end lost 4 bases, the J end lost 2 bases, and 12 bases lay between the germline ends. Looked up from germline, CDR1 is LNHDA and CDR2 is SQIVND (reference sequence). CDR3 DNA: TGTGCCAGTAGTAACCGGGGGTCCCCCTACGAGCAGTACTTC. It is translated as CASSNRGSPYEQYF.

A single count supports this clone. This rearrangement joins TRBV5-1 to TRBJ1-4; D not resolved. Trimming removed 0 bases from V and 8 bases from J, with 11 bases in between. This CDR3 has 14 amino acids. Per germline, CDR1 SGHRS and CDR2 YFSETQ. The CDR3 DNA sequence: TGCGCCAGCAGCTTGGGGTCAGGTGGCGAAAAACTGTTTTTT. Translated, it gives CASSLGSGGEKLFF.